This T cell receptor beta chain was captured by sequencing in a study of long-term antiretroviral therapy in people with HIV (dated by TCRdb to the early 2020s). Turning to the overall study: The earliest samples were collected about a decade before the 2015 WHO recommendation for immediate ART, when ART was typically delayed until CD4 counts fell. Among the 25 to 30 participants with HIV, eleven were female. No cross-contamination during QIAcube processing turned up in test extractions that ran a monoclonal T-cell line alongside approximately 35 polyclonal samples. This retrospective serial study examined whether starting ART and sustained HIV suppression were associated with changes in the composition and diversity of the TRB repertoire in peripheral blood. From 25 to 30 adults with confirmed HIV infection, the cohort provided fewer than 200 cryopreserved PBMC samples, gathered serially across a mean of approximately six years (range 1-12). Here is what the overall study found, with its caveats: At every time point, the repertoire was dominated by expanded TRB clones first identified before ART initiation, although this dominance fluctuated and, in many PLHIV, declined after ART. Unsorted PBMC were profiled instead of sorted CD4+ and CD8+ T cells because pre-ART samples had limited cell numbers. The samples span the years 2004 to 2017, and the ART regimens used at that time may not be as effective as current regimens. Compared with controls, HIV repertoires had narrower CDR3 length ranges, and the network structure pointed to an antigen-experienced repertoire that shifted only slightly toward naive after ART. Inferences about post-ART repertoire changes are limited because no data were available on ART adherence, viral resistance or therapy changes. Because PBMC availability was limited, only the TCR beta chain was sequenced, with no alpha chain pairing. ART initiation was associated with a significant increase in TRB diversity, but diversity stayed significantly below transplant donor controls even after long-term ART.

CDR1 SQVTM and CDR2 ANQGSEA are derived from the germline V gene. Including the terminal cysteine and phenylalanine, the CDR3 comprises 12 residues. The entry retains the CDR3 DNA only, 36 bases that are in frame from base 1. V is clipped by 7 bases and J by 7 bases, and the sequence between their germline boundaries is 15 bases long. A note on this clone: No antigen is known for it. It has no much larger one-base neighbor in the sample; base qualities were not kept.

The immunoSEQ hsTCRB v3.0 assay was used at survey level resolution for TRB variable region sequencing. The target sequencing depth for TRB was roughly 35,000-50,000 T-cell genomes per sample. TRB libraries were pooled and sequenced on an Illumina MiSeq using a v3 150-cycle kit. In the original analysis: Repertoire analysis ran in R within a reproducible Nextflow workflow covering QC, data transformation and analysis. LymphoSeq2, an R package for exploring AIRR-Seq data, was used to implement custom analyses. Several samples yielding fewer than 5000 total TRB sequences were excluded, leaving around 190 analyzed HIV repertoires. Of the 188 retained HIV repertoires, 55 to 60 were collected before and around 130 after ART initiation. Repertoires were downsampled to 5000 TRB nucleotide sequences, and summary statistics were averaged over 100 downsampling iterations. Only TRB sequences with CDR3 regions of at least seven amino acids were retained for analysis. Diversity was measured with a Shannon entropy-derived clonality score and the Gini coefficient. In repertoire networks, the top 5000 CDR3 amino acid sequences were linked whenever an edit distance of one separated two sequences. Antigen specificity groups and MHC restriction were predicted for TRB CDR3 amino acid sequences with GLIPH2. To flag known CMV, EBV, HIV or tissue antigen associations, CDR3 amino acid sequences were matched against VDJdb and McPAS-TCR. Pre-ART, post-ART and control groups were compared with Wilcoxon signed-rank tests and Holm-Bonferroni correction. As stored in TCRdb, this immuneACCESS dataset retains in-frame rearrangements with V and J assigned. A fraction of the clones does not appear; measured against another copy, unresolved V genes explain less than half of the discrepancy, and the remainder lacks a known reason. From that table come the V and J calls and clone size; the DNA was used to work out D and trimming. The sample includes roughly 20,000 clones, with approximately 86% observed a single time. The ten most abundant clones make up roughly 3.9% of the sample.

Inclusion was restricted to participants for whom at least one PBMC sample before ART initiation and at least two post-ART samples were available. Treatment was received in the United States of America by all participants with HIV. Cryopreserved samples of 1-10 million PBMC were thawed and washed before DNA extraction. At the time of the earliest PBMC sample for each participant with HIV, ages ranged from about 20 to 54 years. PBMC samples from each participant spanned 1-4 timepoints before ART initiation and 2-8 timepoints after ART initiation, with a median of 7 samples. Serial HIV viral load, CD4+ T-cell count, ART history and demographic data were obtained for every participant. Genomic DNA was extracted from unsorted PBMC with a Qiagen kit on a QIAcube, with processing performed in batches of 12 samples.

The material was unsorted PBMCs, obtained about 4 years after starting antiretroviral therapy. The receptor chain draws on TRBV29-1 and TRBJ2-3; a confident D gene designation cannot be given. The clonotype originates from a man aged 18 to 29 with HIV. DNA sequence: TGCAGCGGTGGGGATCTGGGGAATACGCAGTATTTT. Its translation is CSGGDLGNTQYF.